This TCR beta chain is drawn from a study of cytomegalovirus exposure and HLA in healthy donors. About this clone itself: Its specificity is unknown.

General study findings and limits: For TCR beta chains, V- and J-gene trimming was later linked to a missense DCLRE1C variant.

J lost 4 bases, V lost 0 bases, and 5 bases had no gene match. From germline, CDR1 is MNHEY and CDR2 SVGAGI. CDR3 length equals 16 residues. The primer mix had 60 Vbeta and 13 Jbeta primers. Repertoires were generated with immunoSEQ multiplex PCR, while TCRdb's copy carries only in-frame clones and drops some. The top ten clones hold roughly 1.2% of a sample with about 160,000 clones, 80% to 85% of them seen once. The V call is TRBV6-5, the J call TRBJ1-2, with 10 bases identical to TRBD1. Sequenced: PBMCs. The TCR sequence derives from a boy aged 2 to 9 in good health and CMV-seronegative. The CDR3 coding sequence is TGTGCCAGCAGTTACTCCCGGACAGGGGGTGGCTATGGCTACACCTTC. It codes for CASSYSRTGGGYGYTF.